A single sample is the source of the 2 T cell receptor beta chains below, sequenced in a study of T-cell memory formation after mild COVID-19. TCRdb redid the calling of the 5' RACE reads with MiXCR, one entry per CDR3 protein. The sample has around 250,000 distinct CDR3 sequences; around 15% are singletons. Specimen: PBMCs or a T cell subset sorted from them (not recorded which). Source of these receptors: a man between 18 and 29 years old who had mild COVID-19 (a few samples of this study predate the infection). Cell type and time point are not known.

This clonotype was detected once. The chain combines TRBV7-2 with TRBJ1-4; no clear D. Germline CDR1 SGHTA, CDR2 FQGNSA. This CDR3 has 13 amino acids. V was pared by 4 bases and J by 8 bases, with 11 bases between. The CDR3 DNA sequence: TGTGCCAGCAGCTCGCGAACAGTGGAAAAACTGTTTTTT. This translates into CASSSRTVEKLFF.

The chain is built from TRBV7-2 and TRBJ1-4; D not certain. CDR1 is SGHTA and CDR2 is FQGNSA in the germline V gene. This CDR3 has 15 residues. The germline V and J ends were trimmed by 4 bases and 3 bases, with 12 bases remaining between them. The CDR3 region is CASSSEGWSNEKLFF. In nucleotides, the CDR3 is TGTGCCAGCAGCTCAGAGGGATGGTCTAATGAAAAACTGTTTTTT.